The clone carrying this T cell receptor (beta chain) was picked up one time. The data were obtained in a study of patients and donors after allogeneic stem cell transplantation. Trimming stripped 9 bases from V and 7 bases from J, with 13 bases between. The length of the CDR3 is 11 residues. Germline CDR1 and CDR2: SNHLY and FYNNEI. A single record per CDR3 protein comes from TCRdb applying MiXCR to the RT-PCR reads. Of some 200,000 distinct CDR3 sequences in the sample, less than 45% were seen once. The rearrangement uses TRBV2 and TRBJ2-7; tentatively, D is TRBD1 or TRBD2 (5 bases each). The sequence was collected from a human donor who was either an allogeneic HSCT recipient or a stem cell or donor lymphocyte infusion donor (not recorded which). It is not recorded whose cells these are; they may come from a transplant donor. Sequencing used blood, either unsorted or a sorted T cell fraction (not recorded which). This CDR3 is CARGTFEEQYF. The CDR3 bases are TGTGCCAGGGGGACCTTCGAGGAGCAGTACTTC.